This T cell receptor (beta chain) was sequenced in a study of shared clonotypes between healthy human individuals. The CDR3 covers 18 residues. Germline V lookup: CDR1 MRHNA, CDR2 SNTAGT. V shed 4 bases and J 4 bases; nucleotides not matched to a gene: 14. For every subset, genomic DNA was evenly distributed across several immunoSEQ plates. In the authors' workflow: ImmunoSEQ output held junction-only sequences without quality scores, so filtering differed. Sequencing was performed with immunoSEQ multiplex PCR; in TCRdb, only in-frame clones are kept and a portion is missing. The V and J calls and clone size come from that table; D and trimming were worked out from the DNA. The sample lists more than 1.2 million clones, 97% to 99% seen once, with under 0.45% in the top ten.

Sequencing was carried out using naive CD4+ T cells sorted from blood. Subset noted: CD45RA+ positively selected. The sequence derives from a man aged 25 to 40 in good health. The V and J genes are TRBV6-4 and TRBJ2-1; 9 bases agree with TRBD1. CDR3: CASSVARYGQGLYNEQFF. The CDR3 region has the DNA TGTGCCAGCAGTGTGGCTAGGTACGGACAGGGGTTATACAATGAGCAGTTCTTC.